This T cell receptor beta chain was profiled in a study of regulatory T cells in long-lasting Graves disease. The germline gives CDR1 SGHRS, CDR2 YFSETQ. CDR3 length: 17 residues. The ends lost 2 bases at V and 3 bases at J; junction bases unmatched: 7. Arm-PCR of CDR3 regions and iRepertoire HTBI primers were used to build TCR beta libraries. TCRdb processed the multiplex PCR reads anew with MiXCR; each CDR3 protein has one entry. The sample shows about 440,000 distinct CDR3 sequences, just under 15% of them seen only once. This clonotype appeared many times. Time point denoted: newly diagnosed GD, antithyroid drugs for less than 3 months. RNA extracted from PBMCs served as the sequencing template. The data were also submitted as part of a second study, on T cells in Graves' hyperthyroidism and ophthalmopathy.

The genes are TRBV5-1 and TRBJ2-2, with 10 bases fitting TRBD2. This material consisted of peripheral blood mononuclear cells (PBMCs), taken at new diagnosis, from a patient treated with antithyroid drugs. The origin of this receptor is a woman aged 25 to 39 with Graves disease. CDR3 residues: CASSLSRSGRDTGELFF. CDR3 nucleotide sequence: TGCGCCAGCAGCTTAAGTCGGAGCGGGAGGGACACCGGGGAGCTGTTTTTT.